The source of this T cell receptor (beta chain) is a study of a mutant IDH1 vaccine in newly diagnosed glioma. Study information: Former treatment meant radiotherapy, temozolomide, or both; the majority had gotten both.

In regard to this clone: Antigen: not known.

Profiling relied on immunoSEQ multiplex PCR, and the TCRdb table lists in-frame clones only, not all of them. The sample records tens of thousands of clones, approximately 86% being singletons. Time point described: week 5, during vaccination. Doses consisted of 300 ug of mutant IDH1 20-mer peptide each, paired with topical imiquimod. Patients carried new grade 3 or 4 IDH1-mutant astrocytomas lacking nuclear ATRX. Trimming shortened V by 1 base and J by 6 bases, and 9 bases separated the two germline ends. Germline V CDR1 and CDR2: LGHNA, YSLEER. The CDR3 covers 14 residues. The sequenced sample was PBMCs, obtained from a glioma patient whose treatment included an IDH1 peptide vaccine. This TCR came from a woman aged 18-29 years with glioma. Some clones in this sample may be carry-over from other donors' samples. The chain employs TRBV4-3 and TRBJ2-2; D is unclear. The CDR3 protein is CASSQGVWSGELFF. The CDR3 DNA reads as TGCGCCAGCAGCCAAGGGGTATGGTCCGGGGAGCTGTTTTTT.